These 18 T cell receptor beta chains were sequenced from one sample in a study of cytomegalovirus exposure and HLA in healthy donors. 13 Jbeta primers and 60 Vbeta primers were used for the PCR. Profiled with immunoSEQ multiplex PCR; TCRdb holds only in-frame clones, not every one. The table has under 200,000 clones, over 65% seen once. The sequenced material came from PBMCs. The receptors were sampled from a man between 60 and 75 years old in good health and CMV-seronegative.

There are a few counts of this clone. The V gene is TRBV7-2, the J gene TRBJ2-3; D gene unclear. V was trimmed by 6 bases and J by 3 bases, leaving 4 bases between them. In germline, CDR1 is SGHTA, CDR2 FQGNSA. The length of the CDR3 is 11 residues. Written as DNA, the CDR3 is TGTGCCAGCAGGAGGACAGATACGCAGTATTTT. Amino acid sequence: CASRRTDTQYF.

This rearrangement joins TRBV6-5 to TRBJ2-1; 7 nucleotides match TRBD1. With V trimmed by 2 bases and J by 7 bases, 8 bases remained unmatched. The CDR3 consists of 15 residues. Per germline, CDR1 MNHEY and CDR2 SVGAGI. The DNA for the CDR3 is TGTGCCAGCAGTTACCGACAGGGTAGAAAAAATGAGCAGTTCTTC. This gives the protein CASSYRQGRKNEQFF.

The gene calls are TRBV19 and TRBJ1-5; D unresolved. The V gene lost 2 bases and the J gene lost 4 bases, with 15 bases spanning the gap. The CDR3 length is 16 residues. From germline, CDR1 is LNHDA and CDR2 SQIVND (reference sequence). The CDR3 bases are TGTGCCAGTAGTATACGCGGACCCGGCGGGAATCAGCCCCAGCATTTT. Translated: CASSIRGPGGNQPQHF.

The table lists this clone with a few counts. The chain uses TRBV10-2 and TRBJ2-2; TRBD2 is a possible D gene (5 bases). Looked up from germline, CDR1 is WSHSY and CDR2 is SAAADI. Trimming removed 0 bases at V and 7 bases at J, with 9 bases between. The CDR3 length is 14 residues. The CDR3 region is CASSESVRGGELFF. DNA for the CDR3: TGCGCCAGCAGTGAGTCAGTTCGGGGCGGGGAGCTGTTTTTT.

The rearrangement joins TRBV5-1 to TRBJ2-1; 9 nucleotides line up with TRBD2. CDR1 is SGHRS and CDR2 is YFSETQ in the germline V gene. The CDR3 is made up of 15 amino acids. With V trimmed by 2 bases and J by 7 bases, 7 bases remained unmatched. In DNA, the CDR3 is TGCGCCAGCAGCTTAGGCGGGGGGGCCGGTAATGAGCAGTTCTTC. Translation gives CASSLGGGAGNEQFF.

This clone has a single count. The V and J genes are TRBV6-6 and TRBJ1-1; no reliable D call. Between the trimmed V and J ends, which lost 5 bases and 1 base, there was a span of 5 bases. Germline CDR1 is MNHNY and CDR2 is SVGAGI (reference sequence). The CDR3 sequence is 12 residues long. As DNA, the CDR3 is TGTGCCAGCAGTCGGGGGAACACTGAAGCTTTCTTT. Its protein is CASSRGNTEAFF.

The rearrangement uses TRBV28 and TRBJ1-5; 7 positions match TRBD1. V dropped 5 bases and J dropped 0; count of bases not matched to a gene: 10. This CDR3 is 17 amino acids long. The germline V gene has CDR1 MDHEN and CDR2 SYDVKM. This chain's CDR3 is CASSPVQGQLSNQPQHF. CDR3 in DNA: TGTGCCAGCAGTCCCGTTCAGGGACAGCTTAGCAATCAGCCCCAGCATTTT.

This chain links TRBV11-2 with TRBJ2-1; D remains unclear. The germline gives CDR1 SGHAT, CDR2 FQNNGV. Between the trimmed V and J ends, which lost 0 bases and 2 bases, there was a span of 8 bases. This CDR3 contains 15 residues. The CDR3 coding sequence is TGTGCCAGCAGCTTAGATTCAGTCCCCTACAATGAGCAGTTCTTC. Protein: CASSLDSVPYNEQFF. The full variable domain, with the rest looked up from reference TRBV11-2 and TRBJ2-1, is EAGVAQSPRYKIIEKRQSVAFWCNPISGHATLYWYQQILGQGPKLLIQFQNNGVVDDSQLPKDRFSAERLKGVDSTLKIQPAKLEDSAVYLCASSLDSVPYNEQFFGPGTRLTVL.

The chain recombines TRBV27 with TRBJ2-7; D unresolved. CDR1 and CDR2 (germline): MNHEY, SMNVEV (reference sequence). V was shortened by 9 bases and J by 2 bases, with 17 bases between the two germline ends. There are 14 residues in the CDR3. Here the CDR3 reads CASSPGFSAYEQYF. The CDR3 DNA reads TGTGCCAGTAGCCCGGGTTTTTCGGCCTACGAGCAGTACTTC.

The V and J genes are TRBV9 and TRBJ2-5; a possible D gene is TRBD2 (6 bases). Trimming shortened V by 0 bases and J by 4 bases, and 10 bases separated the two germline ends. Germline V gene data show CDR1 as SGDLS and CDR2 as YYNGEE. The CDR3 covers 14 residues. This CDR3 reads CASSVAVGRETQYF. The CDR3 bases are TGTGCCAGCAGCGTAGCTGTCGGGAGAGAGACCCAGTACTTC. The full variable domain, its missing parts supplied by reference TRBV9 and TRBJ2-5, is DSGVTQTPKHLITATGQRVTLRCSPRSGDLSVYWYQQSLDQGLQFLIQYYNGEERAKGNILERFSAQQFPDLHSELNLSSLELGDSALYFCASSVAVGRETQYFGPGTRLLVL.

The chain couples TRBV13 to TRBJ2-1, with 13 bases lining up with TRBD2. The CDR3 is made up of 17 amino acids. CDR1 is PRHDT and CDR2 is FYEKMQ in the germline V gene (reference sequence). Germline trimming cut 5 bases from V and 8 bases from J; bases unmatched to any gene: 12. The CDR3 region is CASSLLGLAGAPDEQFF. The DNA of the CDR3 is TGTGCCAGCAGCCTCCTCGGACTAGCGGGAGCTCCAGATGAGCAGTTCTTC. The complete variable domain, with remaining parts taken from reference TRBV13 and TRBJ2-1, reads AAGVIQSPRHLIKEKRETATLKCYPIPRHDTVYWYQQGPGQDPQFLISFYEKMQSDKGSIPDRFSAQQFSDYHSELNMSSLELGDSALYFCASSLLGLAGAPDEQFFGPGTRLTVL.

CDR3 residues: CASSQEASLETQYF. The CDR3 DNA is TGCGCCAGCAGCCAAGAGGCTAGCTTAGAGACCCAGTACTTC. The chain is built from TRBV4-1 and TRBJ2-5; tentative D call: TRBD2 (5 bases). CDR3 length: 14 residues. Germline CDR1 MGHRA, CDR2 YSYEKL. V lost 0 bases to trimming and J lost 4 bases, with 9 bases between them.

This clone came up a few times. The chain joins TRBV5-4 to TRBJ1-1; 10 positions match TRBD1. V shed 3 bases and J 10 bases; nucleotides not matched to a gene: 6. Germline assignment: CDR1 SGHNT and CDR2 YYREEE (reference sequence). The CDR3 is made up of 13 amino acids. CDR3 DNA sequence: TGTGCCAGCAGCTGGGGAGGACAGGGGGGAGCTTTCTTT. Residues: CASSWGGQGGAFF.

A remark on this clone: The sample has other DNA sequences that encode this CDR3 too. The gene calls are TRBV7-9 and TRBJ2-7; the match to TRBD1 covers 10 bases. V trimming: 5 bases; J trimming: 4 bases; junction bases outside the gene matches: 5. The CDR3 sequence is 14 residues long. The germline V gene encodes CDR1 SEHNR and CDR2 FQNEAQ (reference sequence). The DNA of the CDR3 is TGTGCCAGCAGCGGCCGGGACAGGGGATACGAGCAGTACTTC. This sequence encodes CASSGRDRGYEQYF.

This sequence joins TRBV19 and TRBJ1-5, with D tentatively TRBD1 (5 bases). CDR3 size: 13 residues. The germline gives CDR1 LNHDA, CDR2 SQIVND (reference sequence). V lost 3 bases and J 6 bases, leaving 9 bases between the germline ends. This CDR3 reads CASSMGGVQPQHF. In DNA form, the CDR3 reads TGTGCCAGTAGTATGGGGGGAGTTCAGCCCCAGCATTTT.

DNA for the CDR3: TGTGCCACCAGCATGACGATAGGGGCCCAAAGGGAAGAGACCCAGTACTTC. Protein product: CATSMTIGAQREETQYF. This chain uses TRBV15 with TRBJ2-5, with TRBD1 as a possible D gene (5 bases). Germline V lookup: CDR1 LNHNV, CDR2 YYDKDF (reference sequence). The CDR3 runs to 17 residues. Trimming pared 4 bases from V and 3 bases from J, leaving 21 bases between.

The rearrangement uses TRBV5-4 and TRBJ1-1; a possible D gene is TRBD1 (6 bases). This CDR3 contains 12 residues. Germline V lookup: CDR1 SGHNT, CDR2 YYREEE (reference sequence). The ends were cut back, 4 bases at V and 9 bases at J, with 13 bases in the middle. The CDR3 DNA is TGTGCCAGCAGCGCGGACAGAATGAAAGCTTTCTTT. Translation gives CASSADRMKAFF.

In this sample, this clone turned up a few times. The rearrangement links TRBV7-6 to TRBJ1-3; TRBD1 agrees at 10 bases. CDR1 and CDR2 (germline): SGHVS, FNYEAQ. This CDR3 spans 19 amino acids. Trimming at V came to 1 base and at J to 0 bases, leaving 9 bases not matched to a gene. The CDR3 loop is CASSLGAAGQGSSGNTIYF. In DNA form, the CDR3 reads TGTGCCAGCAGCTTAGGGGCGGCGGGACAGGGGTCCTCTGGAAACACCATATATTTT.